Presented here are 25 T cell receptor beta chains from one specimen sequenced in a study of cytomegalovirus exposure and HLA in healthy donors. Use of 60 Vbeta and 13 Jbeta primers characterized the PCR. Sequencing was performed with immunoSEQ multiplex PCR; in TCRdb, only in-frame clones are kept and a portion is missing. The repertoire includes 100,000 to 150,000 clones, roughly 78% of them detected once, and roughly 5.5% sits in the top ten. Sequencing was performed on PBMCs. The receptors stem from a man aged 25-40 years in good health and CMV-seronegative.

The V gene is TRBV5-4, the J gene TRBJ2-7, with D unclear. This CDR3 comprises 12 residues. V was shortened by 2 bases and J by 3 bases, with 6 bases between the two germline ends. Germline V gene sequence: CDR1 SGHNT, CDR2 YYREEE (reference sequence). DNA of the CDR3: TGTGCCAGCAGCTTCGGTGTCTACGAGCAGTACTTC. Translated, it gives CASSFGVYEQYF.

The chain carries TRBV4-1 and TRBJ2-1; 8 positions agree with TRBD1. The germline V gene has CDR1 MGHRA and CDR2 YSYEKL. The CDR3 totals 17 residues. V was pared by 0 bases and J by 9 bases, with 13 bases of the junction left unmatched. The CDR3 coding sequence is TGCGCCAGCAGCCAAGATCGGCAAGGATGGGACAGGCCTGAGCAGTTCTTC. It is translated as CASSQDRQGWDRPEQFF.

This sequence joins TRBV6-5 and TRBJ2-7, with TRBD1 matching 7 bases. This CDR3 comprises 14 residues. CDR1 MNHEY and CDR2 SVGAGI come from the germline V gene. Trimming cost V 5 bases and J 1 base; bases outside gene matches: 5. CDR3 sequence reads: CASSAHRGSYEQYF. The CDR3, as DNA: TGTGCCAGCAGTGCTCACAGGGGTTCCTACGAGCAGTACTTC.

The chain is built from TRBV11-1 and TRBJ1-2; a possible D gene is TRBD1 (5 bases). The CDR3 consists of 15 residues. Germline loops: CDR1 SGHAT, CDR2 FQDESV (reference sequence). V lost 1 base, J lost 4 bases, and 13 bases lay in between. This chain's CDR3 is CASSLEAGIPYGYTF. Written as DNA, the CDR3 is TGTGCCAGCAGCTTAGAAGCAGGGATTCCCTATGGCTACACCTTC.

This chain joins TRBV27 and TRBJ1-1; 8 nucleotides align to TRBD1. CDR3 length: 13 residues. V trimming: 6 bases; J trimming: 7 bases; junction bases outside the gene matches: 7. In germline, CDR1 is MNHEY, CDR2 SMNVEV (reference sequence). The CDR3 reads CASRTDREGEAFF. DNA for the CDR3: TGTGCCAGCAGAACGGACAGGGAAGGTGAAGCTTTCTTT.

This rearrangement joins TRBV9 to TRBJ2-5, with 11 bases matching TRBD2. The V segment lost 0 bases and the J segment 0 bases; nucleotides outside the gene matches: 4. CDR1 SGDLS and CDR2 YYNGEE come from the germline V gene. CDR3 length equals 17 residues. The CDR3 region has the DNA TGTGCCAGCAGCGTAGGGGCTAGCGGGGGGAACCAAGAGACCCAGTACTTC. Translated, it gives CASSVGASGGNQETQYF.

In this sample, this clone turned up a few times. The chain joins TRBV6-1 to TRBJ2-7; no clear D. Germline V gene lookup returns CDR1 MNHNS and CDR2 SASEGT. Trimming took off 5 bases at V and 3 bases at J, with 5 bases between the two ends. The CDR3 spans 11 residues. The CDR3 DNA reads TGTGCCAGCAGTCACAGCTACGAGCAGTACTTC. Residues: CASSHSYEQYF.

The genes are TRBV10-3 and TRBJ1-1; tentative D call: TRBD1 (6 bases). Trimming stripped 6 bases from V and 1 base from J, with 12 bases between. Germline V gene lookup returns CDR1 ENHRY and CDR2 SYGVKD. This CDR3 is 14 amino acids long. This chain's CDR3 is CAIRTGMGNTEAFF. Written as DNA, the CDR3 is TGTGCCATCAGGACAGGTATGGGGAACACTGAAGCTTTCTTT.

The rearrangement uses TRBV6-5 and TRBJ1-5; 9 bases are shared with TRBD1. Germline V gene sequence: CDR1 MNHEY, CDR2 SVGAGI. CDR3 length: 14 amino acids. V shed 5 bases, J shed 7 bases, and the junction held 6 bases outside the gene matches. The CDR3 spells CASSTGQGGQPQHF. As DNA, the CDR3 is TGTGCCAGCAGTACGGGACAGGGCGGACAGCCCCAGCATTTT.

This clone was seen a single time. A read error is possible here, since a much larger clone lies one base away. The V gene is TRBV7-3, the J gene TRBJ2-1; tentative D call: TRBD1 (5 bases). The CDR3 length is 13 residues. V was clipped by 5 bases and J by 4 bases, with 9 bases between them. Looked up from germline, CDR1 is SGHTA and CDR2 is FQGTGA. This chain's CDR3 is CASSPRGYNEQFF. The CDR3 DNA reads TGTGCCAGCAGCCCTAGGGGTTACAATGAGCAGTTCTTC.

The chain recombines TRBV9 with TRBJ1-5; tentative D call: TRBD1 (6 bases). Trimming shortened V by 0 bases and J by 4 bases, and 11 bases separated the two germline ends. The CDR3 has 15 amino acids. Germline V CDR1 and CDR2: SGDLS, YYNGEE. This chain's CDR3 is CASSVDGTTNQPQHF. Here the CDR3 DNA reads TGTGCCAGCAGCGTAGACGGGACAACAAATCAGCCCCAGCATTTT.

The chain recombines TRBV10-2 with TRBJ2-3; 8 bases match TRBD2. CDR3 size: 14 residues. Germline CDR1 reads WSHSY; CDR2 reads SAAADI. Trimming at V came to 6 bases and at J to 4 bases, leaving 6 bases not matched to a gene. CDR3 sequence reads: CASRSGTRPDTQYF. The CDR3 DNA is TGCGCCAGCAGATCCGGGACTAGACCAGATACGCAGTATTTT.

V usage is TRBV2 and J usage is TRBJ2-7, with D maybe TRBD1 (5 bases). The V end was cut by 4 bases, the J end by 2 bases, with 9 bases between. This CDR3 comprises 13 residues. From germline, CDR1 is SNHLY and CDR2 FYNNEI. CDR3 in DNA: TGTGCCAGCAGTGGCGACAGTCCCTACGAGCAGTACTTC. Protein sequence: CASSGDSPYEQYF.

The CDR3 here is CASSFPLGVQFF. The CDR3 DNA follows: TGCGCCAGCAGCTTTCCCCTGGGAGTGCAGTTCTTC. J is TRBJ2-1 and V is TRBV4-1; D is perhaps TRBD2 (5 bases). With 5 bases removed from V and 12 bases from J, the gap between germline ends came to 14 bases. This CDR3 has 12 residues. Germline assignment: CDR1 MGHRA and CDR2 YSYEKL.

CDR3 residues: CSVELANYEQYF. In DNA, the CDR3 is TGCAGCGTTGAACTAGCTAACTACGAGCAGTACTTC. The rearrangement joins TRBV29-1 to TRBJ2-7; maybe TRBD2 (5 bases). The CDR3 has 12 residues. V was clipped by 2 bases and J by 3 bases, with 8 bases between them. In germline, CDR1 is SQVTM, CDR2 ANQGSEA.

The rearrangement joins TRBV4-1 to TRBJ1-4; the match to TRBD1 covers 7 bases. The V gene end was trimmed by 3 bases and the J gene end by 14 bases; junction bases not matched to a gene: 12. CDR3 length equals 14 residues. Germline CDR1 MGHRA, CDR2 YSYEKL. The CDR3 sequence is CASSQGHSDRNLFF. As DNA, the CDR3 is TGCGCCAGCAGCCAGGGTCATTCGGACAGGAACCTGTTTTTT.

The CDR3 DNA sequence: TGTGCCAGCAGGGCCACAGGGGGCAACTATGGCTACACCTTC. It translates to CASRATGGNYGYTF. The chain links TRBV28 to TRBJ1-2; 9 bases align to TRBD1. This CDR3 has 14 residues. Germline CDR1 is MDHEN and CDR2 is SYDVKM. With V trimmed by 6 bases and J by 2 bases, 4 bases remained unmatched.

This chain connects TRBV6-4 to TRBJ2-2; D may be TRBD1 (6 bases). Germline V gives CDR1 MRHNA, CDR2 SNTAGT. V was cut by 6 bases and J by 4 bases, with 12 bases left in between. The CDR3 contains 14 residues. Written as DNA, the CDR3 is TGTGCCAGCAGGGGACAAAGTAGCACCGGGGAGCTGTTTTTT. This encodes CASRGQSSTGELFF.

The chain carries TRBV7-9 and TRBJ2-2; 10 bases are shared with TRBD2. Germline CDR1 reads SEHNR; CDR2 reads FQNEAQ (reference sequence). Germline trimming cut 3 bases from V and 1 base from J; bases unmatched to any gene: 2. The CDR3 extends over 16 amino acids. Here the CDR3 reads CASSFRLAGNTGELFF. DNA for the CDR3: TGTGCCAGCAGCTTCCGACTAGCGGGGAACACCGGGGAGCTGTTTTTT.

The chain employs TRBV19 and TRBJ2-7, with unresolved D. The CDR3 spans 15 residues. The germline V gene encodes CDR1 LNHDA and CDR2 SQIVND (reference sequence). The ends were cut back, 3 bases at V and 7 bases at J, with 19 bases in the middle. The CDR3 loop is CASSIGSLPRQEQYF. The CDR3 DNA reads TGTGCCAGTAGTATCGGCAGCCTACCTAGGCAAGAGCAGTACTTC.

The rearrangement joins TRBV7-6 to TRBJ2-1; 9 nucleotides align to TRBD2. This CDR3 is 15 amino acids long. Germline trimming cut 2 bases from V and 3 bases from J; bases unmatched to any gene: 2. Germline loops: CDR1 SGHVS, CDR2 FNYEAQ. The CDR3 here is CASSLSGGFYNEQFF. The CDR3 bases are TGTGCCAGCAGCTTAAGCGGGGGGTTCTACAATGAGCAGTTCTTC.

J is TRBJ2-3 and V is TRBV20-1, with D maybe TRBD2 (5 bases). This CDR3 region has 11 residues. The V end lost 3 bases, the J end lost 7 bases, and 8 bases lay between the germline ends. CDR1 and CDR2 (germline): DFQATT, SNEGSKA (reference sequence). CDR3 residues: CSARDSYTQYF. In DNA, the CDR3 is TGCAGTGCTAGGGACTCGTATACGCAGTATTTT.

This clone has a single count. V and J are TRBV10-1 and TRBJ1-5; 7 bases line up with TRBD1. This CDR3 region has 16 residues. Trimming removed 7 bases from V and 0 bases from J; junction bases left unmatched: 9. Germline V lookup: CDR1 WNHNN, CDR2 SYGVQD (reference sequence). CDR3 bases: TGCGCCAGCATTAACAGGGGTCCGTATAGCAATCAGCCCCAGCATTTT. Translating it yields CASINRGPYSNQPQHF.

J is TRBJ2-1 and V is TRBV27; 11 nucleotides agree with TRBD1. This CDR3 region has 14 residues. The trim removed 7 bases at V and 4 bases at J, leaving 3 bases unmatched. Germline CDR1 MNHEY, CDR2 SMNVEV (reference sequence). The CDR3 loop is CASTGQGVYNEQFF. The CDR3 bases are TGTGCCAGCACGGGACAGGGGGTTTACAATGAGCAGTTCTTC.

The V and J genes are TRBV6-1 and TRBJ1-2, with 9 positions matching TRBD1. Germline V gives CDR1 MNHNS, CDR2 SASEGT. CDR3 length equals 14 residues. With 6 bases clipped from V and 6 bases from J, the junction kept 8 bases outside the gene matches. The CDR3 here is CASSWTGTGNGYTF. Here the CDR3 DNA reads TGTGCCAGCAGCTGGACCGGGACAGGGAATGGCTACACCTTC.